The 28 T cell receptor beta chains listed next were all sequenced from one sample in a study of regulatory T cells in long-lasting Graves disease. Time point specified: newly diagnosed GD, antithyroid drugs for less than 3 months. The TCR library used RNA extracted from PBMCs. To make TCR beta libraries, researchers used iRepertoire HTBI primers and Arm-PCR of CDR3 regions. Each CDR3 protein is one row after TCRdb ran MiXCR on the multiplex PCR reads. In the table there are 400,000 to 500,000 distinct CDR3 sequences, 14% to 15% of which are singletons. These same data were also listed under a study on T cells in Graves' hyperthyroidism and ophthalmopathy.

The sample here was peripheral blood mononuclear cells (PBMCs), taken at new diagnosis, from a patient treated with antithyroid drugs. Receptor source: a woman in her 30s with Graves disease.

In this sample, this clonotype turned up many times. The chain uses TRBV20-1 and TRBJ1-1; tentatively, D is TRBD1 (5 bases). Trimming removed 1 base at V and 0 bases at J, with 12 bases between. In germline, CDR1 is DFQATT, CDR2 SNEGSKA (reference sequence). This CDR3 region has 15 residues. The CDR3 nucleotides are TGCAGTGCTAGAGCCCAGGGAATCTTGAACACTGAAGCTTTCTTT. Its protein is CSARAQGILNTEAFF.

This clonotype was recorded many times. The chain uses TRBV3-1 and TRBJ2-1; perhaps TRBD2 as D (5 bases). The CDR3 is 15 amino acids. Germline V gives CDR1 LGHDT, CDR2 YNNKEL (reference sequence). Trimming removed 3 bases from V and 1 base from J, with 10 bases in between. The chain's CDR3 is CASSQGGPSYNEQFF. CDR3 in DNA: TGTGCCAGCAGCCAGGGCGGGCCTTCCTACAATGAGCAGTTCTTC.

This clonotype was recorded at least ten times. The chain uses TRBV5-4 and TRBJ1-2, with 9 bases lining up with TRBD1. The CDR3 extends over 14 amino acids. J gave up 8 bases and V 0 bases, and 5 bases lay outside the gene matches. CDR1 and CDR2 (germline): SGHNT, YYREEE (reference sequence). The CDR3 is CASSLGDREFGYTF. DNA of the CDR3: TGTGCCAGCAGCTTGGGGGACAGGGAGTTCGGCTACACCTTC.

This clonotype turned up a few times. A read error may explain this, as a much larger clone is one base away. The chain recombines TRBV11-2 with TRBJ2-3; perhaps TRBD2 as D (5 bases). CDR3 length: 15 amino acids. Germline CDR1 reads SGHAT; CDR2 reads FQNNGV. V was clipped by 4 bases and J by 4 bases, with 15 bases between them. DNA for the CDR3: TGTGCCAGCAGCTCCGCCCGCCGTAGCGCAGATACGCAGTATTTT. Its protein product is CASSSARRSADTQYF.

This clonotype came up a few times. This chain joins TRBV5-1 and TRBJ2-5, with a tentative D call TRBD2 (7 bases). Trimming removed 0 bases from V and 3 bases from J, with 12 bases in between. CDR3 length equals 15 residues. The germline gives CDR1 SGHRS, CDR2 YFSETQ. Written as DNA, the CDR3 is TGCGCCAGCAGCTTGGCCCAGGGGAGGGAAGAGACCCAGTACTTC. The encoded protein is CASSLAQGREETQYF. Filled out from reference TRBV5-1 and TRBJ2-5, the complete variable domain reads KAGVTQTPRYLIKTRGQQVTLSCSPISGHRSVSWYQQTPGQGLQFLFEYFSETQRNKGNFPGRFSGRQFSNSRSEMNVSTLELGDSALYLCASSLAQGREETQYFGPGTRLLVL.

This clonotype was seen repeatedly, ten times or more. The gene calls are TRBV10-3 and TRBJ1-1; D is possibly TRBD1 (6 bases). Germline values: CDR1 ENHRY, CDR2 SYGVKD. V dropped 10 bases and J dropped 2 bases, with 8 bases sitting between them. The CDR3 totals 11 residues. The CDR3 DNA is TGTGCCACGGGGGCAAACACTGAAGCTTTCTTT. As protein: CATGANTEAFF.

This clonotype was counted a few times. This rearrangement joins TRBV20-1 to TRBJ2-2; TRBD1 matches at 9 bases. Germline V gene data show CDR1 as DFQATT and CDR2 as SNEGSKA (reference sequence). The CDR3 spans 16 residues. The J segment lost 3 bases and the V segment lost 4 bases, leaving 9 bases of the junction unmatched. In DNA, the CDR3 is TGCAGTGCTACCGGGGACCGGGACAGGGACACCGGGGAGCTGTTTTTT. Residues: CSATGDRDRDTGELFF.

The chain combines TRBV20-1 with TRBJ2-1; D is unresolved. With 0 bases removed from V and 5 bases from J, the gap between germline ends came to 8 bases. The CDR3 has 13 amino acids. The germline V gene has CDR1 DFQATT and CDR2 SNEGSKA (reference sequence). The CDR3 nucleotides read TGCAGTGCTAGAGATGGCGTTAACAATGAGCAGTTCTTC. Encoded protein: CSARDGVNNEQFF.

This clonotype was observed at least ten times. The J gene is TRBJ2-1, the V gene TRBV7-9; unclear D gene. Germline CDR1 SEHNR, CDR2 FQNEAQ (reference sequence). Trimming cost V 4 bases and J 1 base, with 17 bases left between them. The CDR3 is made up of 17 amino acids. This CDR3 reads CASSYTLRGASYNEQFF. The CDR3 nucleotides read TGTGCCAGCAGCTACACCCTGAGAGGTGCATCCTACAATGAGCAGTTCTTC.

This clonotype was counted at least ten times. This chain joins TRBV4-2 and TRBJ2-1; 8 bases match TRBD2. Trimming at V came to 0 bases and at J to 2 bases, leaving 9 bases not matched to a gene. Germline V gives CDR1 LGHNA, CDR2 YNFKEQ. The CDR3 is 18 residues long. CDR3 in DNA: TGTGCCAGCAGCCAAGACGAGAGCGGGAGCTGGACCTACAATGAGCAGTTCTTC. Translated, it gives CASSQDESGSWTYNEQFF.

V usage is TRBV7-8 and J usage is TRBJ2-1, with no clear D. Germline V gives CDR1 SGHVS, CDR2 FQNEAQ. The CDR3 has 15 residues. The V end was cut by 1 base, the J end by 1 base, with 8 bases between. CDR3 sequence reads: CASSLGVGSYNEQFF. The CDR3 bases are TGTGCCAGCAGCTTAGGGGTCGGTTCCTACAATGAGCAGTTCTTC.

This clonotype occurred many times. The chain uses TRBV6-1 and TRBJ2-1, with 8 bases lining up with TRBD2. The germline V gene has CDR1 MNHNS and CDR2 SASEGT. CDR3 length: 16 residues. V shed 6 bases, J shed 3 bases, and the junction held 10 bases outside the gene matches. CDR3 nucleotides: TGTGCCAGCAGCCGTCGACTAGCGAGAGACTACAATGAGCAGTTCTTC. This translates into CASSRRLARDYNEQFF.

This clonotype was picked up many times. The rearrangement uses TRBV28 and TRBJ1-2; no reliable D call. From germline, CDR1 is MDHEN and CDR2 SYDVKM. There are 14 residues in the CDR3. The V end lost 3 bases, the J end lost 4 bases, and 12 bases lay between the germline ends. The CDR3 DNA is TGTGCCAGCAGTTTTAGGAGCACAGCCTATGGCTACACCTTC. It codes for CASSFRSTAYGYTF.

This clonotype was observed at least ten times. The chain's CDR3 is CASKVRREKLFF. As DNA, the CDR3 is TGTGCCAGCAAGGTCCGCCGCGAAAAACTGTTTTTT. The V and J genes are TRBV2 and TRBJ1-4, with D hard to call. This CDR3 is 12 amino acids long. Between the trimmed V and J ends, which lost 7 bases and 8 bases, there was a span of 11 bases. The germline V gene has CDR1 SNHLY and CDR2 FYNNEI. Filled out from reference TRBV2 and TRBJ1-4, the complete variable domain reads EPEVTQTPSHQVTQMGQEVILRCVPISNHLYFYWYRQILGQKVEFLVSFYNNEISEKSEIFDDQFSVERPDGSNFTLKIRSTKLEDSAMYFCASKVRREKLFFGSGTQLSVL.

The table lists this clonotype with many counts. The chain recombines TRBV12-3 or TRBV12-4 with TRBJ1-5; possibly TRBD1 for D (5 bases). Trimming shortened V by 3 bases and J by 4 bases, and 16 bases separated the two germline ends. The CDR3 has 16 residues. The CDR3 DNA is TGTGCCAGCAGTTTGAGCGGGGCCCAATCTAATCAGCCCCAGCATTTT. Translated: CASSLSGAQSNQPQHF.

The table lists this clonotype with a few counts. This chain connects TRBV7-2 to TRBJ2-2; 14 bases fit TRBD2. The CDR3 has 16 residues. V gave up 5 bases and J gave up 7 bases; unmatched junction bases: 6. Looked up from germline, CDR1 is SGHTA and CDR2 is FQGNSA. The CDR3 loop reads CASSTRTSGRFGELFF. As DNA, the CDR3 is TGTGCCAGCAGCACGCGGACTAGCGGGAGGTTCGGGGAGCTGTTTTTT. Variable domain in full (rest from reference TRBV7-2 and TRBJ2-2): GAGVSQSPSNKVTEKGKDVELRCDPISGHTALYWYRQSLGQGLEFLIYFQGNSAPDKSGLPSDRFSAERTGGSVSTLTIQRTQQEDSAVYLCASSTRTSGRFGELFFGEGSRLTVL.

This clonotype was seen a few times. This chain joins TRBV20-1 and TRBJ2-3; TRBD2 aligns across 9 bases. The germline gives CDR1 DFQATT, CDR2 SNEGSKA (reference sequence). J lost 4 bases, V lost 3 bases, and 5 bases had no gene match. The CDR3 consists of 14 residues. CDR3 coding DNA: TGCAGTGCTAGGAGATTAGCGGGAGCAGATACGCAGTATTTT. This sequence encodes CSARRLAGADTQYF.

This clonotype was counted many times. The chain uses TRBV29-1 and TRBJ2-1; D uncertain. Germline CDR1 is SQVTM and CDR2 is ANQGSEA. V dropped 5 bases and J dropped 4 bases, with 12 bases sitting between them. This CDR3 is built from 13 residues. DNA of the CDR3: TGCAGCGTTCCCTCGAACCGATACAATGAGCAGTTCTTC. Encoded protein: CSVPSNRYNEQFF.

This clonotype was picked up many times. The chain combines TRBV10-3 with TRBJ2-7; 8 bases are a match to TRBD1. This CDR3 has 15 amino acids. Per germline, CDR1 ENHRY and CDR2 SYGVKD. The ends lost 1 base at V and 6 bases at J; junction bases unmatched: 8. The CDR3 nucleotides read TGTGCCATCAGTGAGTTAGGGCAGGGGGCCGCCGAGCAGTACTTC. Protein product: CAISELGQGAAEQYF.

This clonotype showed up many times. This chain connects TRBV19 to TRBJ1-1; D is possibly TRBD1 (6 bases). The CDR3 extends over 14 amino acids. The germline V and J ends were trimmed by 7 bases and 4 bases, with 16 bases remaining between them. Germline CDR1 reads LNHDA; CDR2 reads SQIVND (reference sequence). Here the CDR3 DNA reads TGTGCCAGTACCACTCCGGGGGCGGGCACTGAAGCTTTCTTT. Residues: CASTTPGAGTEAFF.

There are a few counts of this clonotype. Here the CDR3 DNA reads TGTGCCAGCAGCTTGGGGCCGGGACAGGGAAATGAAAAACTGTTTTTT. Protein product: CASSLGPGQGNEKLFF. V usage is TRBV5-4 and J usage is TRBJ1-4, with TRBD1 identical over 9 bases. Germline CDR1 reads SGHNT; CDR2 reads YYREEE (reference sequence). V trimming: 0 bases; J trimming: 5 bases; junction bases outside the gene matches: 5. This CDR3 is built from 16 residues.

The V gene is TRBV25-1, the J gene TRBJ1-1; 7 nucleotides agree with TRBD1. Trimming cost V 4 bases and J 8 bases; bases outside gene matches: 1. The CDR3 has 11 amino acids. Germline values: CDR1 MGHDK, CDR2 SYGVNS. This CDR3 is CASSGGGEAFF. The DNA of the CDR3 is TGTGCCAGCAGTGGAGGGGGCGAAGCTTTCTTT.

This rearrangement joins TRBV19 to TRBJ1-1, with D possibly matching TRBD1 (5 bases). Germline CDR1 reads LNHDA; CDR2 reads SQIVND (reference sequence). Trimming stripped 10 bases from V and 3 bases from J, with 15 bases between. This CDR3 is built from 13 residues. CDR3 amino acids: CATALRGDTEAFF. CDR3 in DNA: TGTGCCACCGCTTTGCGGGGGGACACTGAAGCTTTCTTT.

This clonotype was found many times. V usage is TRBV29-1 and J usage is TRBJ2-7; D is possibly TRBD2 (7 bases). CDR1 and CDR2 (germline): SQVTM, ANQGSEA. The CDR3 sequence is 12 residues long. V was shortened by 5 bases and J by 4 bases, with 12 bases between the two germline ends. The CDR3 loop reads CSVSRGPYEQYF. The CDR3 nucleotides are TGCAGCGTTTCGCGGGGGCCTTACGAGCAGTACTTC.

This clonotype has at least ten counts. This chain joins TRBV5-1 and TRBJ2-3; TRBD1 matches 8 bases. The CDR3 is 15 residues long. The germline gives CDR1 SGHRS, CDR2 YFSETQ. Unmatched junction bases numbered 12, after V lost 8 bases and J lost 4 bases. This CDR3 is CASSSQGARADTQYF. The CDR3 DNA reads as TGCGCCAGTTCGTCGCAGGGGGCGCGGGCAGATACGCAGTATTTT.

In its sample, this clonotype was seen many times. This rearrangement joins TRBV12-3 or TRBV12-4 to TRBJ1-2, with D maybe TRBD1 (5 bases). V was trimmed by 4 bases and J by 7 bases, leaving 10 bases between them. CDR3 length: 12 amino acids. This CDR3 reads CASSSGQGGYTF. CDR3 nucleotides: TGTGCCAGCAGTTCCGGACAAGGTGGCTACACCTTC.

The gene calls are TRBV27 and TRBJ1-2; weak D call: TRBD1 (5 bases). From germline, CDR1 is MNHEY and CDR2 SMNVEV (reference sequence). The CDR3 sequence is 14 residues long. Between the trimmed V and J ends, which lost 6 bases and 4 bases, there was a span of 15 bases. CDR3 amino acids: CASSTAGFRYGYTF. The CDR3 DNA is TGTGCCAGCAGCACCGCAGGGTTTCGCTATGGCTACACCTTC.

The rearrangement uses TRBV20-1 and TRBJ1-4; D is unresolved. Trimming removed 0 bases at V and 11 bases at J, with 10 bases between. This CDR3 comprises 12 residues. From germline, CDR1 is DFQATT and CDR2 SNEGSKA (reference sequence). The CDR3 DNA sequence: TGCAGTGCTAGAGATCCGGGAGTGAAACTGTTTTTT. It translates to CSARDPGVKLFF.